These 21 T cell receptor beta chains were sequenced from one sample in a study of blood T cell repertoires in COVID-19. Only in-frame clones appear in the TCRdb table, and some are missing; sequencing was by immunoSEQ multiplex PCR. The sample holds approximately 130,000 clones, 55% to 75% seen once. Sequenced sample: peripheral blood. These receptors originate from a woman in her seventies with acute or convalescent COVID-19.

The V call is TRBV4-1, the J call TRBJ2-7; 7 positions match TRBD1. This CDR3 region has 15 residues. The germline CDR1 and CDR2 sequences are MGHRA and YSYEKL. J was trimmed by 5 bases and V by 2 bases; bases with no gene match: 9. In nucleotides, the CDR3 is TGCGCCAGCAGCCAACCAAACAGGGGTCGAAACGAGCAGTACTTC. Encoded protein: CASSQPNRGRNEQYF.

Only one count was recorded for this clone. The V call is TRBV6-2 or TRBV6-3, the J call TRBJ2-5; 8 nucleotides agree with TRBD2. CDR1 is MNHEY, CDR2 SVGEGT, per germline. CDR3 length: 14 amino acids. V dropped 5 bases and J dropped 1; count of bases not matched to a gene: 3. The CDR3 protein is CASSPREAQETQYF. For the CDR3, the DNA is TGTGCCAGCAGTCCGCGGGAGGCCCAAGAGACCCAGTACTTC.

This sequence joins TRBV6-2 or TRBV6-3 and TRBJ2-1; 9 bases map to TRBD2. Per germline, CDR1 MNHEY and CDR2 SVGEGT. The CDR3 has 14 amino acids. Trimming at V came to 6 bases and at J to 10 bases, leaving 10 bases not matched to a gene. CDR3 in DNA: TGTGCCAGCAGCCCCCGGCGGGGGGGAGGCGAGCAGTTCTTC. Encoded protein: CASSPRRGGGEQFF.

This chain uses TRBV6-2 or TRBV6-3 with TRBJ1-1; D ambiguous. The CDR3 has 13 amino acids. Trimming pared 6 bases from V and 4 bases from J, leaving 12 bases between. Germline assignment: CDR1 MNHEY and CDR2 SVGEGT. Here the CDR3 DNA reads TGTGCCAGCAGCCTTGACAAAGCCACTGAAGCTTTCTTT. Translated, it gives CASSLDKATEAFF.

This chain joins TRBV7-8 and TRBJ2-3; TRBD2 matches at 14 bases. The V segment lost 8 bases and the J segment 9 bases; nucleotides outside the gene matches: 4. This CDR3 spans 13 amino acids. Per germline, CDR1 SGHVS and CDR2 FQNEAQ. This chain's CDR3 is CASGLAGGRTQYF. The CDR3 coding sequence is TGTGCCAGCGGACTAGCGGGAGGAAGGACGCAGTATTTT. Looking up the rest from reference TRBV7-8 and TRBJ2-3 gives the full variable domain: GAGVSQSPRYKVAKRGQDVALRCDPISGHVSLFWYQQALGQGPEFLTYFQNEAQLDKSGLPSDRFFAERPEGSVSTLKIQRTQQEDSAVYLCASGLAGGRTQYFGPGTRLTVL.

Only a few counts were recorded for this clone. The chain uses TRBV7-5 and TRBJ1-6. TRBV7-5 is recorded as a pseudogene. CDR3 length: 17 amino acids. This CDR3 is CARSLVGGGEGHSPLHF. CDR3 bases: TGTGCCAGAAGCTTAGTGGGGGGTGGCGAGGGTCATTCACCCCTCCACTTT.

The chain combines TRBV3-1 (or the pseudogene TRBV3-2) with TRBJ2-7; the D gene is possibly TRBD1 (6 bases). Germline-derived CDR1 and CDR2 are LGHDT and YNNKEL (reference sequence). Trimming shortened V by 1 base and J by 3 bases, and 13 bases separated the two germline ends. This CDR3 is 15 amino acids long. The CDR3 loop reads CASSQAAGAYYEQYF. CDR3 nucleotide sequence: TGTGCCAGCAGCCAAGCGGCAGGGGCCTACTACGAGCAGTACTTC.

There are a few counts of this clone. The chain recombines TRBV5-5 with TRBJ2-7, with a tentative D call TRBD1 (6 bases). The CDR3 is 13 amino acids. Germline loops: CDR1 SGHKS, CDR2 YYEKEE (reference sequence). V was pared by 1 base and J by 3 bases, with 8 bases between. CDR3 sequence reads: CASSLHRDYEQYF. The CDR3 nucleotides read TGTGCCAGCAGCTTGCACAGGGACTACGAGCAGTACTTC.

The chain is built from TRBV7-8 and TRBJ2-2, with D possibly TRBD1 on 6 matching bases. V was trimmed by 5 bases and J by 0 bases, leaving 10 bases between them. The germline gives CDR1 SGHVS, CDR2 FQNEAQ. CDR3 length: 15 residues. CDR3 in amino acids: CASSIGTTNTGELFF. CDR3 nucleotide sequence: TGTGCCAGCAGCATCGGGACAACGAACACCGGGGAGCTGTTTTTT.

V usage is TRBV7-9 and J usage is TRBJ1-3; weak D call: TRBD1 (5 bases). Germline V CDR1 and CDR2: SEHNR, FQNEAQ (reference sequence). The CDR3 length is 14 residues. The CDR3 protein is CGQGQGPSGNTIYF. CDR3 in DNA: TGTGGCCAGGGTCAGGGCCCCTCTGGAAACACCATATATTTT.

The chain employs TRBV9 and TRBJ2-1, with 7 bases that match TRBD2. Germline values: CDR1 SGDLS, CDR2 YYNGEE. Trimming took 0 bases from V and 10 from J; bases not matched to a gene: 10. The CDR3 extends over 15 amino acids. The CDR3 coding sequence is TGTGCCAGCAGCGTAGACCTAGCGGATCTCGGGGAGCAGTTCTTC. It codes for CASSVDLADLGEQFF.

The rearrangement joins TRBV6-5 to TRBJ2-2; 7 bases align to TRBD2. The CDR3 loop spans 13 amino acids. J gave up 2 bases and V 6 bases, and 0 bases lay outside the gene matches. The germline gives CDR1 MNHEY, CDR2 SVGAGI. Written as DNA, the CDR3 is TGTGCCAGCAGAGCGGGAAACACCGGGGAGCTGTTTTTT. Its translation is CASRAGNTGELFF.

V usage is TRBV4-3 and J usage is TRBJ1-2; no firm D call. Trimming took off 1 base at V and 0 bases at J, with 12 bases between the two ends. The germline V gene has CDR1 LGHNA and CDR2 YSLEER. There are 16 residues in the CDR3. CDR3 region: CASSQGWAISNYGYTF. CDR3 in DNA: TGCGCCAGCAGCCAAGGGTGGGCGATTTCTAACTATGGCTACACCTTC.

This chain links TRBV7-9 with TRBJ1-2, with 7 bases aligning to TRBD1. V gave up 4 bases and J gave up 2 bases; unmatched junction bases: 10. CDR3 length: 16 amino acids. The germline gives CDR1 SEHNR, CDR2 FQNEAQ (reference sequence). CDR3 nucleotides: TGTGCCAGCAGCTCCAGGGGTTCGACAGGGAACTATGGCTACACCTTC. This codes for CASSSRGSTGNYGYTF.

The V call is TRBV19, the J call TRBJ2-1; TRBD2 agrees at 13 bases. Trimming cost V 5 bases and J 1 base; bases outside gene matches: 2. Germline CDR1 is LNHDA and CDR2 is SQIVND (reference sequence). The CDR3 sequence is 16 residues long. The CDR3 region is CASSRTSGRSYNEQFF. CDR3 in DNA: TGTGCCAGTAGTCGGACTAGCGGGAGATCCTACAATGAGCAGTTCTTC.

The chain carries TRBV6-2 or TRBV6-3 and TRBJ1-6; D not resolved. V was shortened by 4 bases and J by 0 bases, with 4 bases between the two germline ends. The CDR3 is made up of 14 amino acids. Germline V CDR1 and CDR2: MNHEY, SVGEGT. The CDR3 nucleotides read TGTGCCAGCAGTTCCAGCTCCTATAATTCACCCCTCCACTTT. This translates into CASSSSSYNSPLHF.

The chain carries TRBV6-5 and TRBJ1-4, with D perhaps matching TRBD1 (5 bases). V dropped 5 bases and J dropped 8 bases, with 12 bases sitting between them. CDR1 is MNHEY and CDR2 is SVGAGI in the germline V gene. There are 13 residues in the CDR3. CDR3 region: CASSRLRGEKLFF. CDR3 in DNA: TGTGCCAGCAGTCGTCTAAGGGGCGAAAAACTGTTTTTT.

The chain has TRBV10-1 and TRBJ2-1; TRBD2 aligns across 8 bases. This CDR3 region has 14 residues. Germline CDR1 and CDR2: WNHNN and SYGVQD (reference sequence). V dropped 5 bases and J dropped 1; count of bases not matched to a gene: 1. As DNA, the CDR3 is TGCGCCAGCAGTAGCGGGAGTTCCTACAATGAGCAGTTCTTC. As protein: CASSSGSSYNEQFF.

The chain employs TRBV11-3 and TRBJ2-3; 7 nucleotides line up with TRBD2. Germline values: CDR1 SGHNT, CDR2 YENEEA. V dropped 5 bases and J dropped 2; count of bases not matched to a gene: 7. The CDR3 has 15 amino acids. The chain's CDR3 is CASSPGGLHTDTQYF. The CDR3 coding sequence is TGTGCCAGCAGCCCGGGGGGACTTCACACAGATACGCAGTATTTT.

The rearrangement uses TRBV29-1 and TRBJ2-7; 10 bases are shared with TRBD1. V lost 7 bases to trimming and J lost 1 base; unmatched junction nucleotides: 4. The CDR3 length is 13 residues. Per germline, CDR1 SQVTM and CDR2 ANQGSEA. The DNA of the CDR3 is TGCAGCGCGGAGGGACAGGGGTCCTACGAGCAGTACTTC. Translating gives CSAEGQGSYEQYF.

Comments on this clone: A clone one base away is much larger, so this may be a read error. This rearrangement joins TRBV3-1 (or the pseudogene TRBV3-2) to TRBJ1-5, with a tentative D call TRBD1 (6 bases). This CDR3 comprises 15 residues. Germline loops: CDR1 LGHDT, CDR2 YNNKEL (reference sequence). In DNA, the CDR3 is TGTACCAGCAGCCAAGGAATAGGGGGAAATCAGCCCCAGCATTTT. It translates to CTSSQGIGGNQPQHF.